The entry that follows covers one T cell receptor (beta chain) sequence. Its target is unknown. CDR3 length: 18 residues. The junction had 8 bases not matched to a gene; V was cut back by 3 bases and J by 2 bases. Germline CDR1 SGHDT, CDR2 YYEEEE. The data originate from a study of cytomegalovirus exposure and HLA in healthy donors. Whole-study results and caveats: In a later analysis, the majority of CMV-associated beta chains seemingly showed HLA restriction. Researchers reported in a later analysis that common viral pathogens appeared linked to several top clusters. TCR beta chains numbering some 160 were designated cytomegalovirus-associated.

It was with 60 Vbeta and 13 Jbeta primers that the PCR ran. Clones were read by immunoSEQ multiplex PCR, and TCRdb kept only the in-frame ones, dropping some. The table lists approximately 170,000 clones, about 71% of them singletons. The V gene is TRBV5-6, the J gene TRBJ2-3; TRBD2 agrees at 14 bases. The TCR was taken from a woman aged 40 to 50 in good health and CMV-seropositive. The sequenced material came from PBMCs. The CDR3 sequence: CASSSRLAGGSYTDTQYF. The CDR3 coding sequence is TGTGCCAGCAGCTCCCGACTAGCGGGGGGGAGCTACACAGATACGCAGTATTTT.